The clone carrying this TCR beta chain was counted many times. Its matching antigen is unknown. The CDR3 length is 15 residues. Trimming took off 6 bases at V and 0 bases at J, with 15 bases between the two ends. Looked up from germline, CDR1 is MNHEY and CDR2 is SMNVEV (reference sequence). CMV status came from CD4+ T cell IFNgamma after overnight CMV lysate stimulation of fresh PBMCs. This sample was taken from a study of naive and memory T cell subsets. Both TRBC1 and TRBC2 were covered by a beta constant-region primer of two equimolar oligonucleotides. Nested alpha and beta constant-region primers with the SP2 primer drove four PCR rounds on ligated cDNA. The cDNA 3' end received a ligated single-stranded oligonucleotide carrying the SP2 primer and a 12-nucleotide UMI. TCRdb independently ran MiXCR on the UMI-ligation and nested PCR reads; one entry per CDR3 protein. Of 85,000 or so distinct CDR3 sequences listed, 9% were seen once; the top ten hold around 1.3%.

The study, taken as a whole, reports: Over 90% of naive TCR sequences appeared only once, unlike memory subsets. Clonotypes here are unpaired alpha or beta chain sequences.

Sequenced sample: naive CD8+ T cells from blood. This chain joins TRBV27 and TRBJ2-7; D possibly matches TRBD1 or TRBD2 (5 bases each). The TCR originated in a human donor in good health. The CDR3: CASSLSGTGSYEQYF. The CDR3 DNA reads as TGTGCCAGCAGCCTATCTGGGACGGGCTCCTACGAGCAGTACTTC.